The clone carrying this TCR beta chain was recorded many times. Its antigen is still unknown. The data belong to a study of breast tumors, draining lymph nodes, adjacent tissues. Regarding the study as a whole: Tumor and nontumor repertoires were significantly more similar in luminal-like than in basal-like breast cancer. Tumor repertoires ranked between lymph nodes and nontumor tissue in diversity, with V and J gene preferences. Data fit most tumor T cells coming from lymph node, expanding in tumor.

Samples came from axillary lymph nodes draining the breast cancer. V shed 3 bases and J 7 bases; nucleotides not matched to a gene: 12. The CDR3 is 16 residues long. Germline V gives CDR1 LGHNA, CDR2 YNFKEQ. From the multiplex PCR reads, TCRdb called clonotypes with MiXCR, one entry per CDR3 protein. The table has approximately 150,000 distinct CDR3 sequences, around 33% seen once. Sequences were obtained from axillary lymph node tissue. This chain connects TRBV4-2 to TRBJ2-5; 9 bases map to TRBD1. The origin of this receptor is a female donor with breast cancer. Some clones in this sample may be carry-over from other donors' samples. This CDR3 reads CASSHTPGQGVGTQYF. For the CDR3, the DNA is TGTGCCAGCAGCCACACTCCGGGACAGGGCGTGGGGACCCAGTACTTC.